The 11 T cell receptor beta chains below come from one sample, sequenced in a study of blood T cells in healthy people across ages. Alongside a J-beta primer mix, a sample-barcoded 5' primer served in a second PCR lasting roughly 7 to 11 cycles. From the 5' RACE reads, TCRdb called clonotypes with MiXCR, one entry per CDR3 protein. The table lists approximately 690,000 distinct CDR3 sequences, roughly three fifths of them singletons. Sequenced input: blood. The source of these receptors is a man between 60 and 75 years old in good health.

V usage is TRBV29-1 and J usage is TRBJ2-5; the match to TRBD2 covers 8 bases. CDR3 size: 14 residues. Germline V lookup: CDR1 SQVTM, CDR2 ANQGSEA. With V trimmed by 6 bases and J by 5 bases, 11 bases remained unmatched. Written as DNA, the CDR3 is TGCAGCGTGGAGCCGGGAGGGTCCCAGGAGACCCAGTACTTC. Protein product: CSVEPGGSQETQYF.

V gene TRBV5-6 combines with J gene TRBJ2-1; D is ambiguous. CDR1 and CDR2 from the germline V gene are SGHDT and YYEEEE. CDR3 length: 12 residues. Between the trimmed V and J ends, which lost 1 base and 9 bases, there was a span of 8 bases. The CDR3 sequence is CASSLLSGEQFF. CDR3 in DNA: TGTGCCAGCAGCTTGCTGTCGGGTGAGCAGTTCTTC.

CDR3 DNA: TGCAGTGCACGAATAGCGGGGACTGGGGCCAACGTCCTGACTTTC. Translation gives CSARIAGTGANVLTF. The chain has TRBV20-1 and TRBJ2-6, with 8 bases matching TRBD2. The ends lost 6 bases at V and 2 bases at J; junction bases unmatched: 6. The germline V gene encodes CDR1 DFQATT and CDR2 SNEGSKA (reference sequence). The CDR3 loop spans 15 amino acids.

This clonotype was picked up a small number of times. The junction departs from the called germline gene at one end, perhaps through a read error. The chain is built from TRBV5-1 and TRBJ2-3; D unresolved. The CDR3 has 10 amino acids. The V gene's germline CDR1 is SGHRS and CDR2 YFSETQ. CDR3 coding DNA: TGCGCCACCAGCACAGATACGCAGTATTTT. Residues: CATSTDTQYF.

This clonotype has just a few counts. The V gene is TRBV5-1, the J gene TRBJ2-3; D is unresolved. From germline, CDR1 is SGHRS and CDR2 YFSETQ. V was clipped by 8 bases and J by 2 bases, with 9 bases between them. The CDR3 is 12 residues long. Written as DNA, the CDR3 is TGCGCCAGTCACGATTCCACAGATACGCAGTATTTT. This codes for CASHDSTDTQYF. Complete variable domain (other parts from reference TRBV5-1 and TRBJ2-3): KAGVTQTPRYLIKTRGQQVTLSCSPISGHRSVSWYQQTPGQGLQFLFEYFSETQRNKGNFPGRFSGRQFSNSRSEMNVSTLELGDSALYLCASHDSTDTQYFGPGTRLTVL.

This sequence joins TRBV10-3 and TRBJ2-5, with TRBD1 matching over 9 bases. The trim removed 2 bases at V and 5 bases at J, leaving 6 bases unmatched. This CDR3 has 15 amino acids. Germline CDR1 and CDR2: ENHRY and SYGVKD. DNA of the CDR3: TGTGCCATCAGTGAGCCGGGACAGGGTTGGGAGACCCAGTACTTC. As protein: CAISEPGQGWETQYF.

This chain links TRBV3-1 with TRBJ2-1; no clear D gene. This CDR3 is 15 amino acids long. Germline V CDR1 and CDR2: LGHDT, YNNKEL (reference sequence). Trimming stripped 0 bases from V and 2 bases from J, with 8 bases between. DNA of the CDR3: TGTGCCAGCAGCCAAGATATAGGTACCTACAATGAGCAGTTCTTC. It specifies CASSQDIGTYNEQFF.

This clonotype was observed a handful of times. V and J are TRBV9 and TRBJ2-1; D gene uncertain. The germline gives CDR1 SGDLS, CDR2 YYNGEE. The CDR3 extends over 15 amino acids. The germline V and J ends were trimmed by 1 base and 3 bases, with 11 bases remaining between them. The CDR3 region has the DNA TGTGCCAGCAGCGTAAGGGTGGAAAGCTACAATGAGCAGTTCTTC. Amino acid sequence: CASSVRVESYNEQFF. The entire variable domain, with the rest obtained from reference TRBV9 and TRBJ2-1, is as follows: DSGVTQTPKHLITATGQRVTLRCSPRSGDLSVYWYQQSLDQGLQFLIQYYNGEERAKGNILERFSAQQFPDLHSELNLSSLELGDSALYFCASSVRVESYNEQFFGPGTRLTVL.

This chain joins TRBV2 and TRBJ1-5, with D possibly being TRBD1 (6 bases). This CDR3 region has 15 residues. Germline CDR1 reads SNHLY; CDR2 reads FYNNEI. The V end lost 5 bases, the J end lost 6 bases, and 17 bases lay between the germline ends. The CDR3, as DNA: TGTGCCAGCAGTTTTCAGGGGTCAGGCGGTCAGCCCCAGCATTTT. This codes for CASSFQGSGGQPQHF.

This clonotype was detected a few times. The genes are TRBV7-9 and TRBJ1-2; maybe TRBD1 (5 bases). This CDR3 spans 15 amino acids. With 1 base removed from V and 0 bases from J, the gap between germline ends came to 9 bases. CDR1 and CDR2 (germline): SEHNR, FQNEAQ (reference sequence). The CDR3 sequence is CASSLVGAANYGYTF. The DNA for the CDR3 is TGTGCCAGCAGCTTAGTCGGGGCGGCTAACTATGGCTACACCTTC.

The rearrangement links TRBV9 to TRBJ2-5, with 10 positions matching TRBD2. Unmatched junction bases numbered 4, after V lost 0 bases and J lost 2 bases. The CDR3 extends over 16 amino acids. Germline V gives CDR1 SGDLS, CDR2 YYNGEE. In DNA, the CDR3 is TGTGCCAGCAGCGTAGGAATAGCGGGGGGACAAGAGACCCAGTACTTC. It is translated as CASSVGIAGGQETQYF.